This T cell receptor (beta chain) was observed in a study of T cells in Graves' hyperthyroidism and ophthalmopathy. Study information: Peripheral blood collection took place at initial diagnosis, before any treatment. Study-wide findings and caveats: Within blood appeared most thyroid clonotypes that had expanded above 0.001. Ophthalmopathy could be told apart from stable hyperthyroidism with a 13 V-J model.

RNA transcripts were the template for amplifying TCR beta CDR3 regions. RT-PCR in the first round (using the HTBI primer set) targeted the TCR CDR3. TCRdb re-called the multiplex PCR reads through MiXCR, storing one row per CDR3 protein. The repertoire holds approximately 600,000 distinct CDR3 sequences, with around 21% as singletons. Looked up from germline, CDR1 is MNHNS and CDR2 is SASEGT. Trimming took off 5 bases at V and 1 base at J, with 11 bases between the two ends. The CDR3 is 14 amino acids. On this clonotype: The antigen remains undetermined.

Each diagnosis drew on symptoms, thyroxine, TRAb, thyroid ultrasound and orbital computed tomography findings. The chain couples TRBV6-1 to TRBJ1-1; possibly TRBD1 for D (5 bases). This TCR was recovered from a young man with Graves' ophthalmopathy. Sequenced material: blood. The CDR3 reads CASSLGRANTEAFF. CDR3 nucleotide sequence: TGTGCCAGCAGTCTGGGACGGGCGAACACTGAAGCTTTCTTT.